This passage covers 32 T cell receptor beta chains from one sample sequenced in a study of T cell responses to AZD1222 COVID-19 vaccine. The assay was immunoSEQ multiplex PCR, and TCRdb's table has in-frame clones only and misses some. The data show 90,000 to 130,000 clones, roughly four fifths seen once. The source material was peripheral blood, sampled on day 0 of AZD1222 vaccination. The receptors were sampled from an adult in good health.

V usage is TRBV18 and J usage is TRBJ1-6, with D possibly TRBD1 on 6 matching bases. This CDR3 has 16 amino acids. Trimming pared 4 bases from V and 0 bases from J, leaving 10 bases between. Germline CDR1 reads KGHSH; CDR2 reads LQKENI. Here the CDR3 reads CASSRTESSYNSPLHF. DNA of the CDR3: TGTGCCAGCTCACGGACAGAGAGCTCCTATAATTCACCCCTCCACTTT.

The genes are TRBV5-1 and TRBJ2-5; possible D gene TRBD1, 6 bases. Trimming removed 3 bases at V and 6 bases at J, with 18 bases between. This CDR3 region has 15 residues. From germline, CDR1 is SGHRS and CDR2 YFSETQ. CDR3 coding DNA: TGCGCCAGCAGCTGGGCACGGGACACCTCTCAGACCCAGTACTTC. The encoded protein is CASSWARDTSQTQYF.

The chain has TRBV10-3 and TRBJ1-5; D gene uncertain. V was clipped by 7 bases and J by 4 bases, with 17 bases between them. The length of the CDR3 is 15 residues. CDR1 ENHRY and CDR2 SYGVKD come from the germline V gene. The CDR3 DNA is TGTGCCATCAAGGAAAGCCGGGAGGGAAATCAGCCCCAGCATTTT. This codes for CAIKESREGNQPQHF.

The chain links TRBV15 to TRBJ1-5; tentative D call: TRBD1 (5 bases). This CDR3 has 15 amino acids. The germline V gene has CDR1 LNHNV and CDR2 YYDKDF (reference sequence). V lost 2 bases and J 4 bases, leaving 12 bases between the germline ends. CDR3 nucleotide sequence: TGTGCCACCAGCAGATCGGACCGGGGGAATCAGCCCCAGCATTTT. This sequence encodes CATSRSDRGNQPQHF.

The V call is TRBV11-2, the J call TRBJ2-7; D may be TRBD1 or TRBD2 (5 bases each). Germline V CDR1 and CDR2: SGHAT, FQNNGV. V lost 4 bases to trimming and J lost 7 bases, with 17 bases between them. This CDR3 is 14 amino acids long. Here the CDR3 reads CASSWIGTPGEQYF. The CDR3 nucleotides are TGTGCCAGCAGCTGGATCGGGACCCCCGGAGAGCAGTACTTC.

The chain uses TRBV10-3 and TRBJ2-7; D is unresolved. The ends were cut back, 2 bases at V and 5 bases at J, with 10 bases in the middle. Germline V gives CDR1 ENHRY, CDR2 SYGVKD. The CDR3 is 13 amino acids. The CDR3 protein is CAISESPRDEQYF. The CDR3 nucleotides are TGTGCCATCAGTGAGAGCCCCCGGGACGAGCAGTACTTC.

The table lists this clone with a few counts. The rearrangement joins TRBV7-2 to TRBJ1-4; no firm D call. The V gene's germline CDR1 is SGHTA and CDR2 FQGNSA. V shed 1 base and J shed 3 bases, with 6 bases lying between them. CDR3 length: 14 residues. The CDR3 loop is CASSLGSANEKLFF. In nucleotides, the CDR3 is TGTGCCAGCAGCTTAGGGTCTGCTAATGAAAAACTGTTTTTT.

V gene TRBV2 combines with J gene TRBJ2-5; D not resolved. Germline lookup yields CDR1 SNHLY and CDR2 FYNNEI. V lost 1 base, J lost 6 bases, and 12 bases lay in between. The CDR3 has 14 residues. CDR3 region: CASSEEGSIQTQYF. In DNA form, the CDR3 reads TGTGCCAGCAGTGAAGAGGGATCAATACAGACCCAGTACTTC.

This chain joins TRBV28 and TRBJ2-3; TRBD2 agrees at 10 bases. CDR1 and CDR2 (germline): MDHEN, SYDVKM. V lost 7 bases to trimming and J lost 0 bases; unmatched junction nucleotides: 4. This CDR3 has 15 residues. CDR3 coding DNA: TGTGCCAGCACGCTAGCGGGGGCCAGCACAGATACGCAGTATTTT. It is translated as CASTLAGASTDTQYF.

The chain couples TRBV6-5 to TRBJ2-5, with 9 bases lining up with TRBD2. The CDR3 is 15 amino acids. With 6 bases clipped from V and 7 bases from J, the junction kept 12 bases outside the gene matches. Germline CDR1 and CDR2: MNHEY and SVGAGI. DNA for the CDR3: TGTGCCAGCAGCCCACGGACTAGCGTTTGGGGGACCCAGTACTTC. It is translated as CASSPRTSVWGTQYF.

The V gene is TRBV9, the J gene TRBJ2-7; TRBD1 matches 9 bases. Germline V CDR1 and CDR2: SGDLS, YYNGEE. The CDR3 is made up of 14 amino acids. V was clipped by 3 bases and J by 3 bases; unmatched bases: 4. CDR3 DNA sequence: TGTGCCAGCAGCGCGGGACAGGGAGACTACGAGCAGTACTTC. Its protein product is CASSAGQGDYEQYF.

The chain links TRBV7-2 to TRBJ2-7; 11 bases are shared with TRBD2. Germline lookup yields CDR1 SGHTA and CDR2 FQGNSA. The V and J ends lost 0 bases and 6 bases, in that order; junction bases with no gene match: 4. This CDR3 region has 15 residues. CDR3 bases: TGTGCCAGCAGCTTAGCAACTAGCGGGAGTAGCGAGCAGTACTTC. The encoded protein is CASSLATSGSSEQYF.

The chain has TRBV6-8 and TRBJ1-4; weak D call: TRBD1 (6 bases). Trimming removed 2 bases at V and 8 bases at J, with 15 bases between. The germline V gene has CDR1 MNHGY and CDR2 SAAAGT. CDR3 length equals 15 residues. CDR3 sequence: CASSYPTGTEEKLFF. The CDR3 DNA reads as TGTGCCAGCAGTTACCCGACAGGAACGGAGGAAAAACTGTTTTTT.

The rearrangement uses TRBV3-1 (or the pseudogene TRBV3-2) and TRBJ2-2, with TRBD2 matching 7 bases. Germline V gene data show CDR1 as LGHDT and CDR2 as YNNKEL (reference sequence). Trimming at V came to 5 bases and at J to 3 bases, leaving 3 bases not matched to a gene. The length of the CDR3 is 14 residues. The CDR3 nucleotides read TGTGCCAGCAGCGAGGGACTACACACCGGGGAGCTGTTTTTT. This encodes CASSEGLHTGELFF.

This chain connects TRBV5-8 to TRBJ2-1; a weak D match, TRBD1 (6 bases). Germline CDR1 is SGHTS and CDR2 is YDEGEE. Trimming cost V 4 bases and J 5 bases, with 13 bases left between them. CDR3 length: 14 residues. CDR3 protein: CASSRWQGNNEQFF. CDR3 in DNA: TGTGCCAGCAGCCGGTGGCAGGGGAACAATGAGCAGTTCTTC.

This chain uses TRBV12-3 or TRBV12-4 with TRBJ2-1; D ambiguous. V was trimmed by 6 bases and J by 4 bases, leaving 10 bases between them. The CDR3 runs to 13 residues. The CDR3 loop reads CASSPPPYNEQFF. In DNA form, the CDR3 reads TGTGCCAGCAGCCCACCCCCATACAATGAGCAGTTCTTC.

Written as DNA, the CDR3 is TGTGCCAGCAGACATCCGATGTCTAGCAATCAGCCCCAGCATTTT. This gives the protein CASRHPMSSNQPQHF. The chain joins TRBV2 to TRBJ1-5; no firm D call. Looked up from germline, CDR1 is SNHLY and CDR2 is FYNNEI. Trimming removed 6 bases from V and 0 bases from J, with 12 bases in between. The CDR3 runs 15 residues.

The chain recombines TRBV7-8 with TRBJ1-2, with D unresolved. CDR3 length equals 13 residues. Germline values: CDR1 SGHVS, CDR2 FQNEAQ. V was pared by 3 bases and J by 8 bases, with 13 bases between. As DNA, the CDR3 is TGTGCCAGCAGCTTCGGGTCGCACGAAGGCTACACCTTC. It specifies CASSFGSHEGYTF.

The V gene is TRBV27, the J gene TRBJ2-3, with D unclear. The CDR3 loop spans 12 amino acids. Germline-derived CDR1 and CDR2 are MNHEY and SMNVEV (reference sequence). V was pared by 1 base and J by 6 bases, with 5 bases between. CDR3 nucleotide sequence: TGTGCCAGCAGTTTATTTGGGGATACGCAGTATTTT. Protein sequence: CASSLFGDTQYF.

The CDR3 spells CASSASGQGKTQPQHF. CDR3 coding DNA: TGTGCCAGCAGTGCCTCCGGACAGGGAAAAACTCAGCCCCAGCATTTT. J is TRBJ1-5 and V is TRBV28, with 8 bases matching TRBD1. Trimming removed 5 bases from V and 6 bases from J; junction bases left unmatched: 12. CDR1 is MDHEN and CDR2 is SYDVKM in the germline V gene. The CDR3 is 16 residues long.

The count of this clone is one. The chain joins TRBV7-2 to TRBJ1-6; D might be TRBD1 (6 bases). Germline V lookup: CDR1 SGHTA, CDR2 FQGNSA. CDR3 length: 16 amino acids. Trimming left V 4 bases short and J 10 bases short, with 20 bases between. The CDR3 reads CASSSPRTVYRSPLHF. For the CDR3, the DNA is TGTGCCAGCAGCTCCCCTAGGACAGTGTATCGGTCACCCCTCCACTTT.

In nucleotides, the CDR3 is TGTGCCAGCAGCGGCAGGGGGTATGAAGCTTTCTTT. It is translated as CASSGRGYEAFF. This rearrangement joins TRBV12-3 or TRBV12-4 to TRBJ1-1; 7 bases match TRBD1. The CDR3 length is 12 residues. Unmatched junction bases numbered 5, after V lost 6 bases and J lost 7 bases.

This clone was seen only a few times. The V and J genes are TRBV6-2 or TRBV6-3 and TRBJ1-2; possible D gene TRBD1, 5 bases. V lost 2 bases, J lost 0 bases, and 19 bases lay in between. This CDR3 spans 18 amino acids. CDR1 MNHEY and CDR2 SVGEGT come from the germline V gene. In DNA, the CDR3 is TGTGCCAGCAGTTACCCCCGGGACCGATCAACAGCTAACTATGGCTACACCTTC. Amino acid sequence: CASSYPRDRSTANYGYTF.

The V gene is TRBV12-3 or TRBV12-4, the J gene TRBJ2-3; D possibly corresponds to TRBD2 (6 bases). CDR3 length equals 12 residues. The germline V and J ends were trimmed by 3 bases and 11 bases, with 12 bases remaining between them. The CDR3 DNA sequence: TGTGCCAGCAGTTTGAAGGCCGGGAGGCAGTATTTT. Its protein product is CASSLKAGRQYF.

This clone was seen a single time. This chain links TRBV4-2 with TRBJ2-7; tentative D call: TRBD2 (6 bases). Trimming took off 0 bases at V and 0 bases at J, with 12 bases between the two ends. The CDR3 is 16 residues long. Germline CDR1 reads LGHNA; CDR2 reads YNFKEQ. The CDR3 protein is CASSQDLGGTSYEQYF. The DNA of the CDR3 is TGTGCCAGCAGCCAAGATTTGGGCGGGACCTCCTACGAGCAGTACTTC.

The gene calls are TRBV7-2 and TRBJ1-4, with a possible D match to TRBD1 (6 bases). V dropped 4 bases and J dropped 0 bases, with 12 bases sitting between them. There are 16 residues in the CDR3. Germline CDR1 SGHTA, CDR2 FQGNSA. Here the CDR3 reads CASSSRQAATNEKLFF. The CDR3 DNA reads as TGTGCCAGCAGCTCAAGACAGGCCGCAACTAATGAAAAACTGTTTTTT. Based on the CDR3 plus reference TRBV7-2 and TRBJ1-4, the full variable domain is GAGVSQSPSNKVTEKGKDVELRCDPISGHTALYWYRQSLGQGLEFLIYFQGNSAPDKSGLPSDRFSAERTGGSVSTLTIQRTQQEDSAVYLCASSSRQAATNEKLFFGSGTQLSVL.

The V call is TRBV6-6, the J call TRBJ2-3; tentative D call: TRBD2 (8 bases). This CDR3 comprises 19 residues. V dropped 5 bases and J dropped 1 base, with 25 bases sitting between them. The V gene's germline CDR1 is MNHNY and CDR2 SVGAGI (reference sequence). The CDR3 loop is CASSQPGLGTAARTDTQYF. As DNA, the CDR3 is TGTGCCAGCAGTCAACCGGGACTAGGGACAGCCGCTCGCACAGATACGCAGTATTTT.

The rearrangement joins TRBV4-3 to TRBJ2-1, with 10 bases lining up with TRBD2. The CDR3 has 17 residues. CDR1 and CDR2 (germline): LGHNA, YSLEER. With V trimmed by 4 bases and J by 2 bases, 8 bases remained unmatched. CDR3 in DNA: TGCGCCAGCAGCCCCCACGATAGCGGGAGGCCCTACAATGAGCAGTTCTTC. Translating it yields CASSPHDSGRPYNEQFF.

This clone was seen a few times. The chain joins TRBV5-1 to TRBJ1-4; D uncertain. CDR1 and CDR2 (germline): SGHRS, YFSETQ. V lost 0 bases, J lost 10 bases, and 10 bases lay in between. The CDR3 extends over 13 amino acids. CDR3 sequence: CASSLALGSKLFF. DNA for the CDR3: TGCGCCAGCAGCTTGGCATTAGGCTCAAAACTGTTTTTT.

This chain joins TRBV6-5 and TRBJ2-1; D might be TRBD2 (5 bases). Trimming took off 6 bases at V and 5 bases at J, with 11 bases between the two ends. Germline V gene data show CDR1 as MNHEY and CDR2 as SVGAGI. The CDR3 extends over 13 amino acids. The CDR3 loop reads CASRPSWDNEQFF. The CDR3 nucleotides read TGTGCCAGCAGACCTAGCTGGGACAATGAGCAGTTCTTC.

This chain joins TRBV28 and TRBJ1-2; TRBD1 matches 8 bases. Germline values: CDR1 MDHEN, CDR2 SYDVKM. The CDR3 extends over 13 amino acids. After removal of 5 bases from V and 4 bases from J, the junction contained 3 bases not matched to a gene. The CDR3 nucleotides read TGTGCCAGCAGTCCGGACAGGGTCTATGGCTACACCTTC. Amino acid sequence: CASSPDRVYGYTF.

The chain links TRBV7-2 to TRBJ1-5; maybe TRBD1 (6 bases). Germline V gene lookup returns CDR1 SGHTA and CDR2 FQGNSA. This CDR3 spans 15 amino acids. The germline V and J ends were trimmed by 1 base and 6 bases, with 13 bases remaining between them. CDR3 in DNA: TGTGCCAGCAGCTTAGGCGCAGGGGAGAGTCAGCCCCAGCATTTT. Translating it yields CASSLGAGESQPQHF.